These 22 T cell receptor beta chains came from one sample sequenced in a study of vaccination effects on CD4 cells after COVID-19 (dated by TCRdb to between 2020 and 2023). Antigen specificity for these receptors is unknown. Receptors were amplified or captured by the immunoSEQ multiplex PCR assay. Entries here come from immuneACCESS through TCRdb and include only in-frame sequences with V and J called. Some clones fail to appear in such tables; in the studies checked, an unresolved V gene covers under half of the shortfall, and the cause of the remainder is unknown. The table for this sample lists 60,000 to 80,000 clones; 70% to 75% of them were counted only once. The ten largest account for under 2.5% of the sample. After 10 days of culture, CD4+ T cells were isolated with the EasySep CD4+ T cell isolation kit. Participants received two doses of either the BNT162b2 or the mRNA-1273 mRNA SARS-CoV-2 vaccine.

The specimen comprised CD4+ T cells from PBMCs cultured without peptide, sampled after COVID-19 vaccination. The receptors derive from a human donor who received a COVID-19 vaccine.

Here the CDR3 reads CASSYLTSGNNEQFF. CDR3 nucleotide sequence: TGTGCCAGCAGTTACCTGACTAGCGGAAACAATGAGCAGTTCTTC. This sequence joins TRBV6-2 or TRBV6-3 and TRBJ2-1; TRBD2 agrees at 9 bases. V shed 2 bases, J shed 5 bases, and the junction held 4 bases outside the gene matches. The CDR3 is 15 amino acids. Germline CDR1 reads MNHEY; CDR2 reads SVGEGT.

The chain uses TRBV5-8 and TRBJ2-3, with TRBD1 identical over 8 bases. V lost 7 bases, J lost 4 bases, and 11 bases stayed unmatched. The germline V gene encodes CDR1 SGHTS and CDR2 YDEGEE. The CDR3 runs to 15 residues. The CDR3 nucleotides are TGTGCCAGCCCCAGTTGGGACAGGACCCCAGATACGCAGTATTTT. Its translation is CASPSWDRTPDTQYF.

This clone came up a few times. The rearrangement uses TRBV19 and TRBJ2-5, with 9 bases fitting TRBD1. V lost 6 bases to trimming and J lost 3 bases; unmatched junction nucleotides: 8. In germline, CDR1 is LNHDA, CDR2 SQIVND (reference sequence). The CDR3 covers 15 residues. The CDR3 loop is CASSTLGQGEETQYF. CDR3 coding DNA: TGTGCCAGTAGCACCCTGGGACAGGGTGAAGAGACCCAGTACTTC.

The rearrangement uses TRBV18 and TRBJ2-3; 10 bases are shared with TRBD1. In germline, CDR1 is KGHSH, CDR2 LQKENI. The V gene end was trimmed by 6 bases and the J gene end by 8 bases; junction bases not matched to a gene: 14. This CDR3 has 16 residues. As DNA, the CDR3 is TGTGCCAGCTCCCCCGGGACAGGGGCCACAAGGGGTACGCAGTATTTT. Its translation: CASSPGTGATRGTQYF.

The rearrangement uses TRBV6-5 and TRBJ1-3; D ambiguous. Trimming stripped 5 bases from V and 2 bases from J, with 10 bases between. CDR1 is MNHEY, CDR2 SVGAGI, per germline. CDR3 length: 14 residues. The CDR3 spells CASSPPGTGNTIYF. As DNA, the CDR3 is TGTGCCAGCAGTCCCCCGGGGACTGGAAACACCATATATTTT.

The V and J genes are TRBV10-1 and TRBJ1-5; TRBD1 is a possible D gene (6 bases). The V end lost 0 bases, the J end lost 9 bases, and 12 bases lay between the germline ends. CDR3 size: 14 residues. Germline V lookup: CDR1 WNHNN, CDR2 SYGVQD (reference sequence). The chain's CDR3 is CASSESTGGGPQHF. CDR3 DNA: TGCGCCAGCAGTGAGTCGACGGGAGGGGGGCCCCAGCATTTT.

Worth noting for this clone: In the same sample, other DNA sequences code for this CDR3. The genes are TRBV24-1 and TRBJ1-2; 10 nucleotides match TRBD1. The germline CDR1 and CDR2 sequences are KGHDR and SFDVKD. The CDR3 is made up of 14 amino acids. The trim removed 3 bases at V and 8 bases at J, leaving 5 bases unmatched. This CDR3 reads CATSDPGTGDGYTF. The CDR3 DNA reads as TGTGCCACCAGTGATCCCGGGACAGGGGACGGCTACACCTTC.

V gene TRBV5-1 combines with J gene TRBJ1-2; the D gene is possibly TRBD1 (6 bases). Germline assignment: CDR1 SGHRS and CDR2 YFSETQ. The V gene lost 5 bases and the J gene lost 2 bases, with 16 bases spanning the gap. The CDR3 has 15 residues. CDR3 nucleotides: TGCGCCAGCAGGCTCGGACAGTTAGTAAACTATGGCTACACCTTC. This sequence encodes CASRLGQLVNYGYTF. Using reference TRBV5-1 and TRBJ1-2 for the parts outside the CDR3, the full variable domain is KAGVTQTPRYLIKTRGQQVTLSCSPISGHRSVSWYQQTPGQGLQFLFEYFSETQRNKGNFPGRFSGRQFSNSRSEMNVSTLELGDSALYLCASRLGQLVNYGYTFGSGTRLTVV.

There are a few counts of this clone. This chain joins TRBV4-3 and TRBJ1-3; weak D call: TRBD1 (5 bases). Trimming took off 0 bases at V and 4 bases at J, with 7 bases between the two ends. This CDR3 contains 14 residues. Germline V gene lookup returns CDR1 LGHNA and CDR2 YSLEER. The CDR3 DNA reads TGCGCCAGCAGCCAAGACAGGGAAGGAAACACCATATATTTT. As protein: CASSQDREGNTIYF.

The genes are TRBV18 and TRBJ2-7; a weak D match, TRBD1 (6 bases). CDR3 length equals 14 residues. CDR1 and CDR2 from the germline V gene are KGHSH and LQKENI. V lost 3 bases and J lost 4, with 13 bases in between. CDR3 region: CASSPDIQGYEQYV. CDR3 in DNA: TGTGCCAGCTCACCCGATATACAGGGATACGAGCAGTACGTC.

V is TRBV4-1 and J is TRBJ1-6; 9 bases align to TRBD1. CDR1 is MGHRA and CDR2 is YSYEKL in the germline V gene. With 5 bases clipped from V and 6 bases from J, the junction kept 8 bases outside the gene matches. The CDR3 contains 16 residues. The chain's CDR3 is CASSAGQGNFNSPLHF. The CDR3 DNA is TGCGCCAGCAGCGCCGGACAGGGGAACTTTAATTCACCCCTCCACTTT.

The gene calls are TRBV28 and TRBJ1-1; no clear D. Between the trimmed V and J ends, which lost 8 bases and 3 bases, there was a span of 22 bases. The CDR3 consists of 16 residues. Germline loops: CDR1 MDHEN, CDR2 SYDVKM. CDR3 loop: CASYEGGFRKYTEAFF. The CDR3 DNA reads as TGTGCCAGCTACGAAGGAGGGTTTAGGAAGTACACTGAAGCTTTCTTT. Together with reference TRBV28 and TRBJ1-1, the CDR3 gives the full variable domain: DVKVTQSSRYLVKRTGEKVFLECVQDMDHENMFWYRQDPGLGLRLIYFSYDVKMKEKGDIPEGYSVSREKKERFSLILESASTNQTSMYLCASYEGGFRKYTEAFFGQGTRLTVV.

This chain uses TRBV4-3 with TRBJ1-5, with a weak D call TRBD1 (6 bases). The CDR3 loop spans 14 amino acids. V lost 0 bases, J lost 6 bases, and 9 bases lay in between. Germline V gene lookup returns CDR1 LGHNA and CDR2 YSLEER. The CDR3 DNA follows: TGCGCCAGCAGCCAAGACAGGGGCGGTCAGCCCCAGCATTTT. Translating it yields CASSQDRGGQPQHF.

V and J are TRBV5-1 and TRBJ2-1; tentative D call: TRBD1 (5 bases). The CDR3 is 13 residues long. The germline gives CDR1 SGHRS, CDR2 YFSETQ. Trimming took 5 bases from V and 1 from J, leaving 7 bases between them. CDR3 in amino acids: CASRQESYNEQFF. Written as DNA, the CDR3 is TGCGCCAGCAGACAGGAGTCCTACAATGAGCAGTTCTTC. Using reference TRBV5-1 and TRBJ2-1 for the parts outside the CDR3, the full variable domain is KAGVTQTPRYLIKTRGQQVTLSCSPISGHRSVSWYQQTPGQGLQFLFEYFSETQRNKGNFPGRFSGRQFSNSRSEMNVSTLELGDSALYLCASRQESYNEQFFGPGTRLTVL.

About this clone: Other DNA sequences in this sample translate to the same CDR3. The chain recombines TRBV5-1 with TRBJ2-5, with D perhaps assigned TRBD1 or TRBD2 (6 bases each). The V gene's germline CDR1 is SGHRS and CDR2 YFSETQ. V shed 0 bases and J shed 5 bases, with 11 bases lying between them. The CDR3 consists of 14 residues. The chain's CDR3 is CASSLGGGQETQYF. The CDR3 nucleotides read TGCGCCAGCAGCTTGGGTGGGGGGCAGGAGACCCAGTACTTC.

The chain uses TRBV7-2 and TRBJ2-7; 8 nucleotides match TRBD1. Trimming removed 6 bases from V and 6 bases from J; junction bases left unmatched: 7. From germline, CDR1 is SGHTA and CDR2 FQGNSA. CDR3 length: 13 amino acids. The CDR3 protein is CASSQRQGTEQYV. The CDR3 DNA sequence: TGTGCCAGCAGTCAACGACAGGGGACCGAGCAGTACGTC.

This clone was recorded only once. The chain uses TRBV3-1 (or the pseudogene TRBV3-2) and TRBJ2-3; 15 nucleotides match TRBD2. The CDR3 covers 19 residues. Germline assignment: CDR1 LGHDT and CDR2 YNNKEL (reference sequence). Unmatched junction bases numbered 9, after V lost 3 bases and J lost 2 bases. The CDR3 protein is CASSHSGTSGGLITDTQYF. The CDR3, as DNA: TGTGCCAGCAGCCATTCGGGGACTAGCGGGGGGCTGATCACAGATACGCAGTATTTT.

The rearrangement links TRBV5-1 to TRBJ2-5, with 9 bases lining up with TRBD1. Trimming removed 4 bases from V and 5 bases from J; junction bases left unmatched: 9. The length of the CDR3 is 15 residues. Germline-derived CDR1 and CDR2 are SGHRS and YFSETQ. In DNA, the CDR3 is TGCGCCAGCAGCGCATCGACAGGGGGTATCGAGACCCAGTACTTC. It is translated as CASSASTGGIETQYF.

V usage is TRBV6-5 and J usage is TRBJ1-4, with a weak D call TRBD1 (6 bases). Trimming pared 5 bases from V and 6 bases from J, leaving 13 bases between. The CDR3 loop spans 14 amino acids. Germline-derived CDR1 and CDR2 are MNHEY and SVGAGI. CDR3 residues: CASSRGTYDEKLFF. DNA for the CDR3: TGTGCCAGCAGTCGCGGGACATATGATGAAAAACTGTTTTTT.

This chain joins TRBV28 and TRBJ2-2; 8 bases map to TRBD1. CDR3 length: 15 amino acids. The germline CDR1 and CDR2 sequences are MDHEN and SYDVKM. With 3 bases clipped from V and 3 bases from J, the junction kept 3 bases outside the gene matches. CDR3 region: CASSLGDRHTGELFF. In DNA, the CDR3 is TGTGCCAGCAGTTTGGGGGACAGGCACACCGGGGAGCTGTTTTTT.

V is TRBV5-1 and J is TRBJ1-2; D may be TRBD1 (5 bases). With 2 bases removed from V and 3 bases from J, the gap between germline ends came to 11 bases. The CDR3 is 14 residues long. Per the germline V gene, CDR1 is SGHRS and CDR2 is YFSETQ. CDR3 nucleotide sequence: TGCGCCAGCAGCTTTGGGGGACGGGACTATGGCTACACCTTC. Its protein product is CASSFGGRDYGYTF.

The chain is built from TRBV7-2 and TRBJ2-3; the D is unclear. V lost 0 bases and J lost 5, with 6 bases in between. The CDR3 extends over 13 amino acids. CDR1 SGHTA and CDR2 FQGNSA come from the germline V gene. CDR3 in DNA: TGTGCCAGCAGCTTAGCGCAGGTAGATACGCAGTATTTT. This sequence encodes CASSLAQVDTQYF.